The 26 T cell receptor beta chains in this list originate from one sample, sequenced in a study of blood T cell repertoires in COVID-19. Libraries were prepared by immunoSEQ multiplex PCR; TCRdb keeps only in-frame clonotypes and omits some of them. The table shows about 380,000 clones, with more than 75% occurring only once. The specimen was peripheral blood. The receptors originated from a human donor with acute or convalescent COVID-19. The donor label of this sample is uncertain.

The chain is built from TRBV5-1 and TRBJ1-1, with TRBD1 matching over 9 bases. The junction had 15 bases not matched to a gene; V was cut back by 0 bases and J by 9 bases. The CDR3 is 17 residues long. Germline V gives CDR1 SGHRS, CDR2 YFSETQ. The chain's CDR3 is CASSLGGQGQITLKAFF. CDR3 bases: TGCGCCAGCAGCTTGGGGGGACAGGGACAGATAACACTGAAAGCTTTCTTT.

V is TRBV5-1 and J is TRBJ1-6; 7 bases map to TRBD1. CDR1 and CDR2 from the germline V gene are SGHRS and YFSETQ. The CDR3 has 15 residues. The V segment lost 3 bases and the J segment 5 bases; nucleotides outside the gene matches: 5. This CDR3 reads CASSSRQGNNSPLHF. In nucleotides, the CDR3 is TGCGCCAGCAGCTCCCGACAGGGTAATAATTCACCCCTCCACTTT.

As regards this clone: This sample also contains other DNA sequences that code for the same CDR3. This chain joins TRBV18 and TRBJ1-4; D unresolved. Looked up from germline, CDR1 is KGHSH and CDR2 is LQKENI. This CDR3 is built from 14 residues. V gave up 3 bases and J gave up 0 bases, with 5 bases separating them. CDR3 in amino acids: CASSPLATNEKLFF. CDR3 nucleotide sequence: TGTGCCAGCTCACCGCTAGCAACTAATGAAAAACTGTTTTTT. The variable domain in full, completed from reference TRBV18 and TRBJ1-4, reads NAGVMQNPRHLVRRRGQEARLRCSPMKGHSHVYWYRQLPEEGLKFMVYLQKENIIDESGMPKERFSAEFPKEGPSILRIQQVVRGDSAAYFCASSPLATNEKLFFGSGTQLSVL.

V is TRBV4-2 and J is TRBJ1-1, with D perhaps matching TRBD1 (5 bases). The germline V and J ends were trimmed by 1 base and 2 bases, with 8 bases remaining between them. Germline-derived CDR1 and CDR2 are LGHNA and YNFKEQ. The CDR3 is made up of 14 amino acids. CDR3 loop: CASSQVTANTEAFF. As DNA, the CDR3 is TGTGCCAGCAGCCAAGTGACAGCTAACACTGAAGCTTTCTTT.

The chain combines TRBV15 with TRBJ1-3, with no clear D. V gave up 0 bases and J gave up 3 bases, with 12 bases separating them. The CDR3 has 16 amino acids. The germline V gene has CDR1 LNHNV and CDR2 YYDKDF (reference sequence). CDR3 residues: CATSRDFFSGGNTIYF. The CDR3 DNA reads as TGTGCCACCAGCAGAGATTTCTTTTCGGGTGGAAACACCATATATTTT.

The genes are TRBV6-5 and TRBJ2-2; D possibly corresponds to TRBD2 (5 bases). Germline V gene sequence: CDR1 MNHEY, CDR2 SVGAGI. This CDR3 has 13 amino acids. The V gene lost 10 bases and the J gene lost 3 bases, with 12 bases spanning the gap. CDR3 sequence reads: CATYSEYTGELFF. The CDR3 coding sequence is TGTGCCACCTATAGCGAGTACACCGGGGAGCTGTTTTTT.

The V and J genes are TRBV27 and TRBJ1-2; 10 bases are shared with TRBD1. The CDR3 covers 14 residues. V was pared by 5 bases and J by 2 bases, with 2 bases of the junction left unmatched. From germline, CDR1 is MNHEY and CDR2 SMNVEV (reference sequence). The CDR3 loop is CASSRDRGNYGYTF. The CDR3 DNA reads TGTGCCAGCAGTCGGGACAGGGGCAACTATGGCTACACCTTC.

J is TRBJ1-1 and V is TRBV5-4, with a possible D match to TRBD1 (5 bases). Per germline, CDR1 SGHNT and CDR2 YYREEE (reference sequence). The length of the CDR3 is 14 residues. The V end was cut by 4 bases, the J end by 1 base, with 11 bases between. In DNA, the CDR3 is TGTGCCAGCAGCACGGCTAGGGGGAACACTGAAGCTTTCTTT. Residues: CASSTARGNTEAFF. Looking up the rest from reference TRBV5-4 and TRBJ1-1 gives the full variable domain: ETGVTQSPTHLIKTRGQQVTLRCSSQSGHNTVSWYQQALGQGPQFIFQYYREEENGRGNFPPRFSGLQFPNYSSELNVNALELDDSALYLCASSTARGNTEAFFGQGTRLTVV.

DNA of the CDR3: TGTGCCAGCGCCGTTACCGGGACAGAGAGCGGCTACACCTTC. Translated: CASAVTGTESGYTF. The chain joins TRBV6-5 to TRBJ1-2; 7 bases map to TRBD1. After removal of 8 bases from V and 8 bases from J, the junction contained 14 bases not matched to a gene. The CDR3 loop spans 14 amino acids. Looked up from germline, CDR1 is MNHEY and CDR2 is SVGAGI.

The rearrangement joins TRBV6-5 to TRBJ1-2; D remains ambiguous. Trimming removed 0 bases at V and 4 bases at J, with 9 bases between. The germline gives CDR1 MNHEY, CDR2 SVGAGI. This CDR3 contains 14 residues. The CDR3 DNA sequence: TGTGCCAGCAGTTACTCGAGGAACGTCTATGGCTACACCTTC. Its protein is CASSYSRNVYGYTF.

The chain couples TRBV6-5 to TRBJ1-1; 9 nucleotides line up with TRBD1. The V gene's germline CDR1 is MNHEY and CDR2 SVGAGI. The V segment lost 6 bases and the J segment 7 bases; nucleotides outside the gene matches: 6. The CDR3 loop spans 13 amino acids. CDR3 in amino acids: CASSWTGAHEAFF. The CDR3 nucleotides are TGTGCCAGCAGCTGGACAGGGGCCCATGAAGCTTTCTTT.

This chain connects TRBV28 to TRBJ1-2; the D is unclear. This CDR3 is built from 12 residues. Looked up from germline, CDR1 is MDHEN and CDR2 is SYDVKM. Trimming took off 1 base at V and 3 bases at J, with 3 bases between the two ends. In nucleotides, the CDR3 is TGTGCCAGCAGTTTATCGTACTATGGCTACACCTTC. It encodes CASSLSYYGYTF.

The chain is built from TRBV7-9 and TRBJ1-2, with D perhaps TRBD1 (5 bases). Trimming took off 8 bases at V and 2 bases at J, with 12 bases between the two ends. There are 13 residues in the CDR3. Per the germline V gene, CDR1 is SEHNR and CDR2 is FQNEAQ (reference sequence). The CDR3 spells CASAIQENYGYTF. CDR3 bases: TGTGCCAGCGCGATACAGGAAAACTATGGCTACACCTTC.

CDR3 nucleotide sequence: TGCGCCAGCAGCCAAATCTGGCAGAGGCTAGGAAGGTCTACGCAGTATTTT. The encoded protein is CASSQIWQRLGRSTQYF. The chain combines TRBV4-1 with TRBJ2-3, with no clear D. The CDR3 is 17 residues long. Trimming took 2 bases from V and 8 from J, leaving 23 bases between them. The germline V gene has CDR1 MGHRA and CDR2 YSYEKL.

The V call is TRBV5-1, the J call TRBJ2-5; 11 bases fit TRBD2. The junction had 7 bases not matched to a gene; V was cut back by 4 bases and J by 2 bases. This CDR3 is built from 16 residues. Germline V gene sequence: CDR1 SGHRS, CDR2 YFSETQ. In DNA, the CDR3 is TGCGCCAGCAGCCGTCTAGCGGGGGGCCAGCAAGAGACCCAGTACTTC. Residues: CASSRLAGGQQETQYF.

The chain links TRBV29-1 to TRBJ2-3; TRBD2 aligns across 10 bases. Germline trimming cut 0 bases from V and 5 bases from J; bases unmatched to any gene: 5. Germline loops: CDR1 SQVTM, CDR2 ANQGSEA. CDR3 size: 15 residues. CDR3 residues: CSVEDPWTSGDTQYF. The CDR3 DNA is TGCAGCGTTGAAGATCCTTGGACTAGCGGAGATACGCAGTATTTT.

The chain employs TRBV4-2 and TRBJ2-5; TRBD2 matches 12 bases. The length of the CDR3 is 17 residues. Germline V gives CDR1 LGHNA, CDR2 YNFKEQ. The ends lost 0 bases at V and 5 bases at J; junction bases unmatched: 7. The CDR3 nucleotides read TGTGCCAGCAGCCAAGATAGGCTAGCGGGAGGGGTTGAGACCCAGTACTTC. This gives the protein CASSQDRLAGGVETQYF.

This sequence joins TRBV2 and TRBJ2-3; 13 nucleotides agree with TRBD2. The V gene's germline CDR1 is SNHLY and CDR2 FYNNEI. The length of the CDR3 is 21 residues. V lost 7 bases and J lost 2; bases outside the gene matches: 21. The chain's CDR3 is CASMRRRGLAGVRHLTDTQYF. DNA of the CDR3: TGTGCCAGCATGCGACGAAGAGGACTAGCGGGAGTCCGGCACCTCACAGATACGCAGTATTTT.

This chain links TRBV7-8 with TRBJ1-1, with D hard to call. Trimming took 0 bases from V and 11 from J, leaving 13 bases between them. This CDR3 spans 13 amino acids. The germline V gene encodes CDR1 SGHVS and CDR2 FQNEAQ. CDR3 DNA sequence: TGTGCCAGCAGCTTAGCCCAATACACGAGGGCTTTCTTT. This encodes CASSLAQYTRAFF. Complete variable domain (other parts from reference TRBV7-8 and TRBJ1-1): GAGVSQSPRYKVAKRGQDVALRCDPISGHVSLFWYQQALGQGPEFLTYFQNEAQLDKSGLPSDRFFAERPEGSVSTLKIQRTQQEDSAVYLCASSLAQYTRAFFGQGTRLTVV.

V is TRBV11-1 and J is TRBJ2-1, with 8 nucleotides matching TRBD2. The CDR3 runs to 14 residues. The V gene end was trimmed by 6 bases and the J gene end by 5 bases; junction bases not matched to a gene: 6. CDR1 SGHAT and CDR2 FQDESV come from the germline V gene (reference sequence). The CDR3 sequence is CASRPRGGDNEQFF. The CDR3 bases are TGTGCCAGCAGGCCCCGGGGGGGCGACAATGAGCAGTTCTTC.

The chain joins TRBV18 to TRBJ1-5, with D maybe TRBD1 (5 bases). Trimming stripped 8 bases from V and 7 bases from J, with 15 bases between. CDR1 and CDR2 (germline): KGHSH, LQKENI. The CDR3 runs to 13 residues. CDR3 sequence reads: CASRGDPRQPQHF. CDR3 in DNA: TGTGCCAGCCGGGGGGATCCTCGGCAGCCCCAGCATTTT.

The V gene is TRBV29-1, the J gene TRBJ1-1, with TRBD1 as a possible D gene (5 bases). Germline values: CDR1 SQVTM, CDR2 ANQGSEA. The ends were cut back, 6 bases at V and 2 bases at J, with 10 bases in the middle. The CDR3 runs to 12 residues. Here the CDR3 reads CSVKTVNTEAFF. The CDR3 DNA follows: TGCAGCGTGAAGACAGTTAACACTGAAGCTTTCTTT.

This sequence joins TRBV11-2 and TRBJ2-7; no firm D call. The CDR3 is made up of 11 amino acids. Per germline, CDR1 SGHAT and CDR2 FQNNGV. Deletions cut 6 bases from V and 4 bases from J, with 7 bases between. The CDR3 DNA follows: TGTGCCAGCAGTCCACGGTACGAGCAGTACTTC. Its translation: CASSPRYEQYF.

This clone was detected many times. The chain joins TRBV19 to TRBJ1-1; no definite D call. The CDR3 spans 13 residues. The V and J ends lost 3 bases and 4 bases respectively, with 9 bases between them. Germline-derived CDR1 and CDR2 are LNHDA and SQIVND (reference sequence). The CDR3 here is CASSIARLTEAFF. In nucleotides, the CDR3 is TGTGCCAGTAGTATCGCCAGGCTCACTGAAGCTTTCTTT.

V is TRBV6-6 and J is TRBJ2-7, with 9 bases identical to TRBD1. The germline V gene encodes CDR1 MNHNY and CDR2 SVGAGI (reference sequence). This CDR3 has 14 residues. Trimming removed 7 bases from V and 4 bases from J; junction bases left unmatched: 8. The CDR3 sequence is CASTLGTGMYEQYF. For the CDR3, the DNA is TGTGCCAGCACCCTAGGGACAGGGATGTACGAGCAGTACTTC.

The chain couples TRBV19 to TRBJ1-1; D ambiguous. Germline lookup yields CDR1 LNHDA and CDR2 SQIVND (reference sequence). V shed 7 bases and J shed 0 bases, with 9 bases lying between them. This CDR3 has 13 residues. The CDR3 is CASIRGLNTEAFF. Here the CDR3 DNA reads TGTGCCAGTATTCGTGGCCTGAACACTGAAGCTTTCTTT.